This T cell receptor (beta chain) came from a study of post-analysis software for immune sequencing data. Points from the study as a whole: In patients, about 5 TRBV segments were more frequent than in controls, with TRBV5-6, TRBV5-1 and TRBV20-1 among them.

The CDR3 spans 15 residues. Germline V gene sequence: CDR1 MDHEN, CDR2 SYDVKM. A word on this clonotype: Its specificity is unknown.

Unique molecular identifiers featured in each of the TCR beta cDNA libraries. TCRdb re-called the PCR reads with MiXCR, one entry per CDR3 protein. This table holds around 710,000 distinct CDR3 sequences, 35% to 55% found once. Sequenced sample: blood. The chain couples TRBV28 to TRBJ2-5; 7 bases line up with TRBD2. The J call may be faulty, since TRBJ2-7 better matches the DNA end. The TCR comes from a girl aged 10 to 17 with multiple sclerosis. CDR3 protein: CASSSLGGFSYEQYF. CDR3 DNA: TGTGCCAGCAGCTCGTTGGGGGGGTTCTCCTACGAGCAGTACTTC.